The next 8 T cell receptor beta chains were all read from a single sample in a study of shared T cell receptors in the human thymus (dated by TCRdb to about 2021). Library method: the immunoSEQ multiplex PCR assay. TCRdb mirrors the immuneACCESS table, restricted to in-frame sequences. Some clones are absent from its copies; in checked studies, under half trace to an unresolved V gene, and the reason for the others is unknown. The sample table holds approximately 760,000 clones, of which 70% to 90% were seen once. Around 0.0099% of the sample belongs to the ten largest clones. In addition, the sample was reused for a study of human thymus T cells.

Source material: thymocytes. The receptors originated from a girl less than two years old with a congenital heart defect. Donor details come from another sample of the same person, matched by shared clones.

The chain combines TRBV27 with TRBJ2-7; possibly TRBD1 for D (6 bases). Trimming removed 4 bases at V and 0 bases at J, with 19 bases between. The CDR3 contains 17 residues. Germline loops: CDR1 MNHEY, CDR2 SMNVEV (reference sequence). The CDR3 reads CASSYSGGRGSSYEQYF. CDR3 sequence (DNA): TGTGCCAGCAGTTACAGCGGAGGCAGGGGAAGCTCCTACGAGCAGTACTTC.

J is TRBJ1-4 and V is TRBV18; D remains unclear. The CDR3 loop spans 13 amino acids. V gave up 4 bases and J gave up 6 bases, with 9 bases separating them. Germline CDR1 is KGHSH and CDR2 is LQKENI. The CDR3 protein is CASSRYSDEKLFF. The CDR3 DNA reads as TGTGCCAGCTCACGGTACTCCGATGAAAAACTGTTTTTT.

J is TRBJ1-1 and V is TRBV7-3; 7 bases fit TRBD1. The CDR3 is made up of 13 amino acids. Germline V gene data show CDR1 as SGHTA and CDR2 as FQGTGA. V was pared by 4 bases and J by 4 bases, with 3 bases of the junction left unmatched. CDR3 amino acids: CASSSDRVTEAFF. For the CDR3, the DNA is TGTGCCAGCAGCTCCGACAGGGTCACTGAAGCTTTCTTT. Full variable domain (outside the CDR3, taken from reference TRBV7-3 and TRBJ1-1): GAGVSQTPSNKVTEKGKYVELRCDPISGHTALYWYRQSLGQGPEFLIYFQGTGAADDSGLPNDRFFAVRPEGSVSTLKIQRTERGDSAVYLCASSSDRVTEAFFGQGTRLTVV.

The chain joins TRBV5-1 to TRBJ2-1, with 12 bases matching TRBD1. The CDR3 covers 15 residues. Germline CDR1 SGHRS, CDR2 YFSETQ. Trimming removed 5 bases from V and 8 bases from J; junction bases left unmatched: 8. CDR3 DNA: TGCGCCAGCAGGCACCGGGACAGGGGGCACGATGAGCAGTTCTTC. Encoded protein: CASRHRDRGHDEQFF.

J is TRBJ2-7 and V is TRBV10-3, with 8 positions matching TRBD1. The germline gives CDR1 ENHRY, CDR2 SYGVKD. The trim removed 2 bases at V and 5 bases at J, leaving 5 bases unmatched. The CDR3 runs to 14 residues. CDR3 loop: CAISETQGANEQYF. The CDR3 DNA reads as TGTGCCATCAGTGAGACTCAGGGGGCTAACGAGCAGTACTTC.

V gene TRBV6-5 combines with J gene TRBJ2-3, with a tentative D call TRBD2 (5 bases). The CDR3 is 13 amino acids. Germline values: CDR1 MNHEY, CDR2 SVGAGI. V was shortened by 10 bases and J by 4 bases, with 15 bases between the two germline ends. The CDR3 DNA sequence: TGTGCCACCTACGGGATTTTCCCAGATACGCAGTATTTT. Its translation is CATYGIFPDTQYF.

The chain couples TRBV19 to TRBJ1-2, with 7 bases identical to TRBD1. CDR3 length equals 15 residues. Germline CDR1 and CDR2: LNHDA and SQIVND (reference sequence). The junction had 10 bases not matched to a gene; V was cut back by 3 bases and J by 6 bases. The CDR3 DNA sequence: TGTGCCAGTAGTATCCCGGGACAGTATGGGCATGGCTACACCTTC. Translating gives CASSIPGQYGHGYTF. The full variable domain, rest sourced from reference TRBV19 and TRBJ1-2, is DGGITQSPKYLFRKEGQNVTLSCEQNLNHDAMYWYRQDPGQGLRLIYYSQIVNDFQKGDIAEGYSVSREKKESFPLTVTSAQKNPTAFYLCASSIPGQYGHGYTFGSGTRLTVV.

The chain links TRBV2 to TRBJ1-5; 9 bases line up with TRBD1. CDR3 length: 20 residues. Germline lookup yields CDR1 SNHLY and CDR2 FYNNEI. V lost 2 bases and J lost 7; bases outside the gene matches: 21. The CDR3 DNA follows: TGTGCCAGCAGTGAAAAGTCCCCCGATTTACTGACAGGGGGGAACCAGCCCCAGCATTTT. Translation gives CASSEKSPDLLTGGNQPQHF.